The 18 T cell receptor beta chains presented below share a single source sample, sequenced in a study of chemoradiotherapy in HPV16-positive cancers. Produced via immunoSEQ multiplex PCR; TCRdb's table is partial and in-frame only. In the table there are tens of thousands of clones, roughly nine tenths of which are singletons. Material: blood, obtained from a patient who underwent chemoradiotherapy. The receptor source for this set is a human donor with HPV-associated anogenital cancer.

V gene TRBV4-2 combines with J gene TRBJ1-3; 9 nucleotides agree with TRBD1. The CDR3 length is 15 residues. The germline CDR1 and CDR2 sequences are LGHNA and YNFKEQ. With V trimmed by 0 bases and J by 8 bases, 5 bases remained unmatched. CDR3 DNA: TGTGCCAGCAGCCAAGATCGGAGACAGGGGGACACCATATATTTT. This gives the protein CASSQDRRQGDTIYF.

J is TRBJ2-3 and V is TRBV11-3, with D perhaps TRBD2 (5 bases). This CDR3 spans 13 amino acids. With 0 bases removed from V and 5 bases from J, the gap between germline ends came to 6 bases. CDR1 and CDR2 from the germline V gene are SGHNT and YENEEA. The CDR3 reads CASSLEEGDTQYF. DNA for the CDR3: TGTGCCAGCAGCTTAGAAGAGGGAGATACGCAGTATTTT. Drawing the rest from reference TRBV11-3 and TRBJ2-3, the complete variable domain is EAGVVQSPRYKIIEKKQPVAFWCNPISGHNTLYWYLQNLGQGPELLIRYENEEAVDDSQLPKDRFSAERLKGVDSTLKIQPAELGDSAVYLCASSLEEGDTQYFGPGTRLTVL.

The V call is TRBV4-1, the J call TRBJ1-1; a possible D gene is TRBD1 (5 bases). Deletions cut 0 bases from V and 0 bases from J, with 17 bases between. This CDR3 is 18 amino acids long. Germline V gives CDR1 MGHRA, CDR2 YSYEKL. CDR3 in amino acids: CASSQEGAGTGMNTEAFF. The CDR3 DNA reads as TGCGCCAGCAGCCAAGAAGGGGCGGGCACCGGTATGAACACTGAAGCTTTCTTT.

This chain connects TRBV11-2 to TRBJ2-3; possible D gene TRBD2, 6 bases. This CDR3 has 17 residues. V lost 1 base to trimming and J lost 11 bases, with 25 bases between them. Germline-derived CDR1 and CDR2 are SGHAT and FQNNGV. The CDR3 loop reads CASSLVEGPRLRGGQYF. CDR3 sequence (DNA): TGTGCCAGCAGCTTAGTGGAGGGGCCAAGGCTCCGGGGAGGGCAGTATTTT.

The rearrangement joins TRBV6-6 to TRBJ2-7, with 10 nucleotides matching TRBD1. Germline CDR1 and CDR2: MNHNY and SVGAGI (reference sequence). V was clipped by 0 bases and J by 2 bases; unmatched bases: 1. There are 15 residues in the CDR3. The CDR3 DNA sequence: TGTGCCAGCAGTTACTCCGGACAGGGGGCCTACGAGCAGTACTTC. Protein sequence: CASSYSGQGAYEQYF.

The genes are TRBV12-5 and TRBJ2-7, with a weak D call TRBD2 (5 bases). This CDR3 is 12 amino acids long. V lost 4 bases and J 7 bases, leaving 11 bases between the germline ends. The germline V gene encodes CDR1 LGHNT and CDR2 FRNRAP. The CDR3 DNA reads as TGTGCTAGTGGTTGGGCCGGGGAGGAGCAGTACTTC. Translated, it gives CASGWAGEEQYF.

The gene calls are TRBV4-1 and TRBJ2-1; D is ambiguous. Germline assignment: CDR1 MGHRA and CDR2 YSYEKL. V was pared by 1 base and J by 0 bases, with 19 bases between. This CDR3 region has 19 residues. The CDR3 DNA sequence: TGCGCCAGCAGCCAAGGCCCCCCCCAGAGCTCCAGCTCCTACAATGAGCAGTTCTTC. Translation: CASSQGPPQSSSSYNEQFF.

The gene calls are TRBV6-5 and TRBJ2-7; 10 positions match TRBD1. With 0 bases clipped from V and 6 bases from J, the junction kept 5 bases outside the gene matches. The CDR3 covers 15 residues. The germline V gene encodes CDR1 MNHEY and CDR2 SVGAGI. As DNA, the CDR3 is TGTGCCAGCAGTTACTCCGGGACAGGGGAGGCCGAGCAGTACTTC. It yields the protein CASSYSGTGEAEQYF.

The J gene is TRBJ2-1, the V gene TRBV11-3; 9 positions agree with TRBD2. J gave up 8 bases and V 5 bases, and 7 bases lay outside the gene matches. CDR1 and CDR2 from the germline V gene are SGHNT and YENEEA. The CDR3 is 14 amino acids. The CDR3 DNA follows: TGTGCCAGCAGCATGGGACTAGCTGTGGATGAGCAGTTCTTC. Translated: CASSMGLAVDEQFF.

This chain connects TRBV30 to TRBJ2-3; no firm D call. Per the germline V gene, CDR1 is GTSNPN and CDR2 is SVGIG (reference sequence). The CDR3 has 14 amino acids. The V end lost 2 bases, the J end lost 6 bases, and 15 bases lay between the germline ends. CDR3 DNA sequence: TGTGCCTGGAGTCCGGCGACATTCGGGGATACGCAGTATTTT. It encodes CAWSPATFGDTQYF.

The chain employs TRBV6-5 and TRBJ2-5, with D unclear. Germline CDR1 MNHEY, CDR2 SVGAGI. This CDR3 has 14 amino acids. Trimming left V 0 bases short and J 2 bases short, with 7 bases between. CDR3 in amino acids: CASSYSIGQETQYF. DNA of the CDR3: TGTGCCAGCAGTTACTCGATAGGGCAAGAGACCCAGTACTTC.

This clone appeared a single time. The chain is built from TRBV28 and TRBJ2-7; tentative D call: TRBD2 (6 bases). Germline V CDR1 and CDR2: MDHEN, SYDVKM. CDR3 length: 16 amino acids. The V end lost 3 bases, the J end lost 2 bases, and 17 bases lay between the germline ends. In DNA form, the CDR3 reads TGTGCCAGCAGTTTCGTTTTAGCGGAGCTTACCTACGAGCAGTACTTC. This codes for CASSFVLAELTYEQYF.

The chain recombines TRBV6-1 with TRBJ2-7; D assignment may be TRBD1 or TRBD2 (5 bases each). The V gene's germline CDR1 is MNHNS and CDR2 SASEGT. V was clipped by 3 bases and J by 0 bases, with 9 bases between them. The CDR3 loop spans 14 amino acids. CDR3 coding DNA: TGTGCCAGCAGTGATGGGACGTACTCCTACGAGCAGTACTTC. Its translation: CASSDGTYSYEQYF.

The chain joins TRBV5-8 to TRBJ1-1; D unclear. CDR1 and CDR2 from the germline V gene are SGHTS and YDEGEE. The CDR3 sequence is 13 residues long. Trimming pared 0 bases from V and 3 bases from J, leaving 6 bases between. CDR3 protein: CASSLERHTEAFF. The CDR3, as DNA: TGTGCCAGCAGCTTGGAACGGCACACTGAAGCTTTCTTT.

This chain joins TRBV19 and TRBJ2-2; 7 bases line up with TRBD1. Germline values: CDR1 LNHDA, CDR2 SQIVND (reference sequence). The CDR3 length is 14 residues. Trimming cost V 2 bases and J 6 bases; bases outside gene matches: 3. The CDR3 spells CASSITGEAGELFF. The DNA of the CDR3 is TGTGCCAGTAGTATAACAGGGGAAGCCGGGGAGCTGTTTTTT.

V and J are TRBV5-6 and TRBJ1-2; 7 nucleotides line up with TRBD1. CDR1 and CDR2 from the germline V gene are SGHDT and YYEEEE. This CDR3 has 13 amino acids. V dropped 4 bases and J dropped 4; count of bases not matched to a gene: 4. The CDR3 DNA reads as TGTGCCAGCAGCCTGGACAGGTCCTATGGCTACACCTTC. Protein product: CASSLDRSYGYTF.

This chain joins TRBV7-7 and TRBJ2-2, with D tentatively TRBD2 (5 bases). The CDR3 covers 12 residues. The V end was cut by 3 bases, the J end by 6 bases, with 5 bases between. The germline CDR1 and CDR2 sequences are SSHAT and FNYEAQ (reference sequence). This chain's CDR3 is CASSLRAGELFF. The CDR3 DNA is TGTGCCAGCAGCTTGAGGGCCGGGGAGCTGTTTTTT.

This rearrangement joins TRBV30 to TRBJ1-4; 7 bases line up with TRBD1. CDR3 length: 15 residues. From germline, CDR1 is GTSNPN and CDR2 SVGIG (reference sequence). The V and J ends lost 2 bases and 7 bases, in that order; junction bases with no gene match: 10. In DNA form, the CDR3 reads TGTGCCTGGAGTTTCCTCAGGGGGGTGGGTGAAAAACTGTTTTTT. It specifies CAWSFLRGVGEKLFF.